This T cell receptor beta chain appears in the sequencing data of a study of T cell responses to AZD1222 COVID-19 vaccine. This table comes from immunoSEQ multiplex PCR, and its TCRdb copy is limited to in-frame clones, with some not included. This table holds some 74,000 clones, about 85% found once. The study's findings and limits: Reportedly, nearly half the spike-specific TCRs target unmutated variant regions.

This clone was observed a handful of times. Its antigen is not identified. The CDR3 is made up of 14 amino acids. V dropped 3 bases and J dropped 1 base, with 9 bases sitting between them. Per germline, CDR1 KGHSH and CDR2 LQKENI. The sequences come from peripheral blood, collected 28 days after the second AZD1222 dose. The TCR originated in an adult who received the AZD1222 COVID-19 vaccine. The chain uses TRBV18 and TRBJ1-1, with a weak D call TRBD1 (5 bases). Here the CDR3 DNA reads TGTGCCAGCTCACCTAAACAGGAGAACACTGAAGCTTTCTTT. Encoded protein: CASSPKQENTEAFF.